The 24 T cell receptor beta chains given below trace back to one sample, sequenced in a study of cytomegalovirus exposure and HLA in healthy donors. Primers included in the PCR were 60 Vbeta and 13 Jbeta primers. This table comes from immunoSEQ multiplex PCR, and its TCRdb copy is limited to in-frame clones, with some not included. This table has over 100,000 clones, approximately 80% appearing once. Source material: PBMCs. The receptor source for this set is a male donor in good health and CMV-seropositive.

V is TRBV27 and J is TRBJ2-7, with a weak D call TRBD1 (6 bases). Germline V CDR1 and CDR2: MNHEY, SMNVEV (reference sequence). V was clipped by 0 bases and J by 1 base, with 7 bases between them. There are 14 residues in the CDR3. The CDR3 is CASSLSGASYEQYF. The CDR3 DNA follows: TGTGCCAGCAGTTTATCGGGGGCTTCCTACGAGCAGTACTTC.

The V call is TRBV27, the J call TRBJ1-5; D unclear. Per the germline V gene, CDR1 is MNHEY and CDR2 is SMNVEV (reference sequence). V was trimmed by 0 bases and J by 6 bases, leaving 9 bases between them. CDR3 size: 14 residues. Written as DNA, the CDR3 is TGTGCCAGCAGTTTATCAGGGAGGTCTCAGCCCCAGCATTTT. Protein product: CASSLSGRSQPQHF.

The rearrangement links TRBV29-1 to TRBJ2-3; D gene unclear. The CDR3 is made up of 13 amino acids. Trimming pared 2 bases from V and 1 base from J, leaving 7 bases between. The germline gives CDR1 SQVTM, CDR2 ANQGSEA. CDR3 residues: CSVESQGTDTQYF. In nucleotides, the CDR3 is TGCAGCGTTGAATCACAAGGCACAGATACGCAGTATTTT.

This clone is a singleton in its sample. V gene TRBV2 combines with J gene TRBJ1-4; D gene uncertain. This CDR3 region has 14 residues. Trimming removed 3 bases at V and 13 bases at J, with 18 bases between. From germline, CDR1 is SNHLY and CDR2 FYNNEI. The DNA of the CDR3 is TGTGCCAGCAGTGATAACTTCGTCTTGGCGGGACTGTTTTTT. The encoded protein is CASSDNFVLAGLFF.

The J gene is TRBJ1-2, the V gene TRBV28, with 12 bases fitting TRBD1. CDR1 is MDHEN, CDR2 SYDVKM, per germline. This CDR3 spans 15 amino acids. The trim removed 5 bases at V and 6 bases at J, leaving 7 bases unmatched. The CDR3 DNA reads TGTGCCAGCAGTCAAGCCGGGACAGGGGGCAATGGCTACACCTTC. This encodes CASSQAGTGGNGYTF.

This chain connects TRBV5-6 to TRBJ2-3; D perhaps matches TRBD2 (6 bases). The germline V and J ends were trimmed by 2 bases and 0 bases, with 13 bases remaining between them. The germline gives CDR1 SGHDT, CDR2 YYEEEE. The CDR3 length is 16 residues. The CDR3 DNA follows: TGTGCCAGCAGCTTCGGCGCGGGGTCGAGCACAGATACGCAGTATTTT. As protein: CASSFGAGSSTDTQYF.

V gene TRBV5-6 combines with J gene TRBJ2-7, with no clear D. There are 15 residues in the CDR3. CDR1 is SGHDT and CDR2 is YYEEEE in the germline V gene. Trimming took off 0 bases at V and 0 bases at J, with 10 bases between the two ends. CDR3 region: CASSLGAISSYEQYF. The CDR3 bases are TGTGCCAGCAGCTTGGGGGCGATCTCCTCCTACGAGCAGTACTTC.

This clone was detected once. The chain joins TRBV10-1 to TRBJ2-7; TRBD1 matches at 9 bases. This CDR3 comprises 16 residues. In germline, CDR1 is WNHNN, CDR2 SYGVQD (reference sequence). V was clipped by 7 bases and J by 1 base; unmatched bases: 11. In nucleotides, the CDR3 is TGCGCCAGCACTAAGACCGGGACAGGGTGGTCCTACGAGCAGTACTTC. Translated, it gives CASTKTGTGWSYEQYF.

The chain links TRBV28 to TRBJ1-1; no clear D gene. The CDR3 has 15 residues. Trimming pared 2 bases from V and 4 bases from J, leaving 14 bases between. Germline V gene sequence: CDR1 MDHEN, CDR2 SYDVKM. The CDR3 sequence: CASSLPRGMSTEAFF. The CDR3 nucleotides are TGTGCCAGCAGTTTACCCAGAGGCATGAGCACTGAAGCTTTCTTT.

The CDR3: CASSIGLAGVSYNEQFF. The DNA for the CDR3 is TGTGCCAGTAGTATAGGACTAGCGGGAGTTTCCTACAATGAGCAGTTCTTC. This chain connects TRBV19 to TRBJ2-1; 12 nucleotides agree with TRBD2. V was clipped by 1 base and J by 1 base; unmatched bases: 2. The CDR3 sequence is 17 residues long. Germline lookup yields CDR1 LNHDA and CDR2 SQIVND (reference sequence).

The chain employs TRBV13 and TRBJ1-1, with D possibly being TRBD1 (6 bases). The CDR3 is made up of 14 amino acids. CDR1 and CDR2 (germline): PRHDT, FYEKMQ (reference sequence). V gave up 1 base and J gave up 12 bases, with 18 bases separating them. Here the CDR3 DNA reads TGTGCCAGCAGCTTAGAACAGGGACTAGGTACGACTTTCTTT. Encoded protein: CASSLEQGLGTTFF.

V is TRBV5-4 and J is TRBJ1-5, with D perhaps matching TRBD1 (5 bases). The V and J ends lost 1 base and 5 bases respectively, with 13 bases between them. Germline assignment: CDR1 SGHNT and CDR2 YYREEE (reference sequence). CDR3 size: 15 residues. In nucleotides, the CDR3 is TGTGCCAGCAGCTTGCGTACGGCGGGGGATCAGCCCCAGCATTTT. Amino acid sequence: CASSLRTAGDQPQHF.

The J gene is TRBJ1-3, the V gene TRBV10-3; possible D gene TRBD1, 5 bases. Germline V gene sequence: CDR1 ENHRY, CDR2 SYGVKD. Between the trimmed V and J ends, which lost 7 bases and 1 base, there was a span of 8 bases. This CDR3 contains 13 residues. In DNA, the CDR3 is TGTGCCATCAAGGCAGGGTCTGGAAACACCATATATTTT. The encoded protein is CAIKAGSGNTIYF.

The rearrangement links TRBV19 to TRBJ2-1, with 7 bases matching TRBD1. CDR1 and CDR2 from the germline V gene are LNHDA and SQIVND (reference sequence). Trimming removed 4 bases from V and 3 bases from J; junction bases left unmatched: 6. This CDR3 has 15 residues. The CDR3 sequence is CASSTFRGSYNEQFF. CDR3 sequence (DNA): TGTGCCAGTAGTACCTTCAGGGGGAGCTACAATGAGCAGTTCTTC.

V usage is TRBV11-2 and J usage is TRBJ2-5, with 8 nucleotides matching TRBD2. The ends lost 5 bases at V and 5 bases at J; junction bases unmatched: 7. Germline CDR1 is SGHAT and CDR2 is FQNNGV. The CDR3 spans 14 residues. CDR3 nucleotides: TGTGCCAGCAGCCGACGGACTAGCAGTGAGACCCAGTACTTC. As protein: CASSRRTSSETQYF.

The gene calls are TRBV28 and TRBJ1-3; D gene uncertain. The V end was cut by 1 base, the J end by 4 bases, with 11 bases between. The CDR3 loop spans 15 amino acids. Per the germline V gene, CDR1 is MDHEN and CDR2 is SYDVKM. The CDR3 sequence is CASSLFRVFGNTIYF. The DNA for the CDR3 is TGTGCCAGCAGTTTATTCCGGGTCTTCGGAAACACCATATATTTT. The variable domain in full, completed from reference TRBV28 and TRBJ1-3, reads DVKVTQSSRYLVKRTGEKVFLECVQDMDHENMFWYRQDPGLGLRLIYFSYDVKMKEKGDIPEGYSVSREKKERFSLILESASTNQTSMYLCASSLFRVFGNTIYFGEGSWLTVV.

This clone occurred once. The V call is TRBV5-1, the J call TRBJ1-1, with D possibly being TRBD1 (6 bases). This CDR3 contains 11 residues. Germline V gene sequence: CDR1 SGHRS, CDR2 YFSETQ. The V end lost 1 base, the J end lost 8 bases, and 6 bases lay between the germline ends. The CDR3 DNA follows: TGCGCCAGCAGCTTGCAGGGGGAAGCTTTCTTT. The encoded protein is CASSLQGEAFF.

V usage is TRBV6-6 and J usage is TRBJ2-5; TRBD2 aligns across 9 bases. The J call could be wrong; TRBJ2-7 is a better fit for the DNA end. The CDR3 covers 16 residues. The germline V gene encodes CDR1 MNHNY and CDR2 SVGAGI (reference sequence). CDR3 nucleotides: TGTGCCAGCAGTTACTCGTCTAGCGGGGTCGCCTACGAGCAGTACTTC. Protein sequence: CASSYSSSGVAYEQYF.

DNA for the CDR3: TGCGCCAGCAGCCAAGATTTCCAGGGGGCTTCAAACACTGAAGCTTTCTTT. Translated: CASSQDFQGASNTEAFF. V is TRBV4-1 and J is TRBJ1-1; 8 nucleotides align to TRBD1. J was trimmed by 2 bases and V by 0 bases; bases with no gene match: 8. Germline V gene data show CDR1 as MGHRA and CDR2 as YSYEKL. The CDR3 has 17 residues.

This clone has just a few counts. With only one base between it and a far larger clone, this is likely a read error. The chain links TRBV6-1 to TRBJ1-1; perhaps TRBD1 as D (5 bases). CDR3 length equals 15 residues. The V and J ends lost 2 bases and 4 bases respectively, with 14 bases between them. Per the germline V gene, CDR1 is MNHNS and CDR2 is SASEGT. The CDR3 protein is CASSEHSGGSTEAFF. The CDR3 region has the DNA TGTGCCAGCAGTGAACACTCTGGGGGGAGCACTGAAGCTTTCTTT.

This clone has only a few counts. This sequence joins TRBV30 and TRBJ2-7; tentatively, D is TRBD1 (5 bases). V shed 0 bases and J shed 5 bases, with 14 bases lying between them. The CDR3 length is 14 residues. CDR1 is GTSNPN and CDR2 is SVGIG in the germline V gene (reference sequence). CDR3 sequence (DNA): TGTGCCTGGAGTGTATTTGGCAGGGCCCACGAGCAGTACTTC. Translated, it gives CAWSVFGRAHEQYF.

The gene calls are TRBV5-1 and TRBJ2-3; D is unresolved. Germline loops: CDR1 SGHRS, CDR2 YFSETQ. Trimming cost V 1 base and J 2 bases, with 8 bases left between them. This CDR3 is 14 amino acids long. The CDR3 DNA reads TGCGCCAGCAGCTTGAACTCCTTCACAGATACGCAGTATTTT. Amino acids: CASSLNSFTDTQYF.

The count of this clone is one. The chain is built from TRBV5-1 and TRBJ2-2; the match to TRBD1 covers 10 bases. The CDR3 extends over 15 amino acids. Trimming removed 3 bases from V and 3 bases from J; junction bases left unmatched: 2. Per the germline V gene, CDR1 is SGHRS and CDR2 is YFSETQ. The CDR3 DNA is TGCGCCAGCAGCTCGGACAGGGGGTACACCGGGGAGCTGTTTTTT. Protein: CASSSDRGYTGELFF.

V gene TRBV14 combines with J gene TRBJ2-5; D may be TRBD1 (5 bases). The ends were cut back, 6 bases at V and 5 bases at J, with 13 bases in the middle. The CDR3 loop spans 13 amino acids. The germline gives CDR1 SGHDN, CDR2 FVKESK. CDR3 protein: CASRGAYEETQYF. The CDR3 region has the DNA TGTGCCAGCAGAGGGGCCTACGAGGAGACCCAGTACTTC.